This TCR beta chain emerged from a study of Graves' ophthalmopathy and Graves' hyperthyroidism. Remarks on this clonotype: The junction departs from germline at one end; a sequencing error may be responsible.

The CDR3 has 16 amino acids. Germline V gene data show CDR1 as MNHNS and CDR2 as SASEGT. Investigators amplified TCR beta CDR3 regions from RNA transcripts. First-round RT-PCR with HTBI primers preceded a second-round multiplex PCR. TCRdb analysed the multiplex PCR reads with MiXCR anew, one entry per CDR3 protein. The sample records roughly 1.1 million distinct CDR3 sequences, about 36% being singletons. Sequences were obtained from peripheral blood or thyroid tissue (not recorded which). This TCR derives from an adult man with Graves' hyperthyroidism. The rearrangement links TRBV6-1 to TRBJ1-6; 7 bases align to TRBD1. The CDR3 loop reads CAISEATGPLNSPLHF. The CDR3 region has the DNA TGTGCCATCAGTGAAGCGACAGGGCCCCTTAATTCACCCCTCCACTTT.